The T cell receptor beta chain described here comes from a study of a mutant IDH1 vaccine in newly diagnosed glioma. Looking at the study overall: There were about 60% males and around 38% females among treated patients, whose mean age was about 44 years.

Points from the study as a whole: Of the patients, roughly 95% had vaccine-induced immune responses. Pseudoprogression seemingly bore no relation to changes in top peripheral T cell clonotypes.

In its sample, this clone was seen a few times. Its specificity is unknown. Regarding time point: week 5, during vaccination. Vaccinated patients received 300 ug of mutant IDH1 20-mer peptide per dose, with topical imiquimod. The assay was immunoSEQ multiplex PCR, and TCRdb's table has in-frame clones only and misses some. The top ten clones hold about 7.7% of a sample with 60,000 or so clones, around 80% of them seen once. Sample: PBMCs, taken from a glioma patient whose treatment included an IDH1 peptide vaccine. This TCR was sampled from a woman between 50 and 59 years old with glioma.

The CDR3 region has the DNA TGTGCCAGCAGCCAAGGGAGTAACCTGAACTATGGCTACACCTTC. Its protein product is CASSQGSNLNYGYTF. This sequence joins TRBV14 and TRBJ1-2, with D unclear. This CDR3 comprises 15 residues. Germline CDR1 SGHDN, CDR2 FVKESK. Trimming took off 1 base at V and 2 bases at J, with 11 bases between the two ends.